This T cell receptor beta chain was recorded in a study of T-cell memory formation after mild COVID-19. About the research overall: Each donor largely had its own TCR clusters.

5'RACE with constant-segment primers built TCRalpha and TCRbeta cDNA libraries with UMIs. TCRdb itself ran the 5' RACE reads through MiXCR, one entry per CDR3 protein. The table records 200,000 to 250,000 distinct CDR3 sequences, more than 8% of them present only once. Germline lookup yields CDR1 SGHRS and CDR2 YFSETQ. Trimming at V came to 4 bases and at J to 6 bases, leaving 6 bases not matched to a gene. The CDR3 covers 14 residues. This clonotype was seen a handful of times. Sequenced input: PBMCs or a T cell subset sorted from them (not recorded which). The source is a young man who had mild COVID-19 (a few samples of this study predate the infection). Cell type and time point are not known. The V gene is TRBV5-1, the J gene TRBJ2-3; the match to TRBD2 covers 9 bases. The CDR3 loop reads CASSVSGGSDTQYF. The CDR3 coding sequence is TGCGCCAGCAGCGTTAGCGGGGGCTCTGATACGCAGTATTTT.